The 13 T cell receptor beta chains below were found in one sample sequenced in a study of control samples from healthy donors and cancer patients. Generated by immunoSEQ multiplex PCR, the TCRdb table keeps only in-frame clones and is missing some. In the table there are some 150,000 clones, roughly 94% of which are singletons. Sequencing used blood. The receptors were gathered from a man aged 40-49 years in good health.

The V call is TRBV18, the J call TRBJ1-3; D is uncertain. The CDR3 runs to 13 residues. Germline-derived CDR1 and CDR2 are KGHSH and LQKENI. V was pared by 6 bases and J by 2 bases, with 8 bases between. CDR3 region: CASSPSAGNTIYF. CDR3 in DNA: TGTGCCAGCTCCCCGAGTGCTGGAAACACCATATATTTT.

CDR3 sequence: CASSQVGTGPSYEQYF. CDR3 nucleotides: TGCGCCAGCAGCCAAGTGGGGACAGGGCCCTCCTACGAGCAGTACTTC. The V call is TRBV4-1, the J call TRBJ2-7; 9 bases match TRBD1. V was clipped by 1 base and J by 0 bases; unmatched bases: 4. Germline-derived CDR1 and CDR2 are MGHRA and YSYEKL. CDR3 length: 16 amino acids.

This chain connects TRBV4-1 to TRBJ2-5; D possibly corresponds to TRBD1 (6 bases). CDR1 and CDR2 (germline): MGHRA, YSYEKL. The CDR3 covers 16 residues. Trimming removed 6 bases at V and 2 bases at J, with 19 bases between. DNA of the CDR3: TGCGCCAGCAGTCGTCTTGCAGGGGTTTTGCAAGAGACCCAGTACTTC. Protein product: CASSRLAGVLQETQYF.

The chain uses TRBV24-1 and TRBJ1-5; the D is unclear. CDR3 length equals 12 residues. CDR1 and CDR2 from the germline V gene are KGHDR and SFDVKD. Trimming removed 6 bases at V and 4 bases at J, with 6 bases between. The CDR3 is CATSTPNQPQHF. The DNA of the CDR3 is TGTGCCACCAGTACCCCAAATCAGCCCCAGCATTTT.

The V call is TRBV7-9, the J call TRBJ2-4, with D maybe TRBD2 (5 bases). The CDR3 is 17 amino acids. Deletions cut 1 base from V and 0 bases from J, with 13 bases between. Germline lookup yields CDR1 SEHNR and CDR2 FQNEAQ (reference sequence). This CDR3 reads CASSLGYRGSAKNIQYF. The DNA of the CDR3 is TGTGCCAGCAGCTTAGGGTACCGGGGATCAGCCAAAAACATTCAGTACTTC.

J is TRBJ2-6 and V is TRBV6-6; D might be TRBD2 (6 bases). V lost 6 bases, J lost 1 base, and 13 bases lay in between. CDR3 length: 16 residues. Germline V lookup: CDR1 MNHNY, CDR2 SVGAGI (reference sequence). The CDR3 region has the DNA TGTGCCAGCAGCCTACTGGAGGGTTCTGGGGCCAACGTCCTGACTTTC. Amino acid sequence: CASSLLEGSGANVLTF.

The chain carries TRBV6-2 or TRBV6-3 and TRBJ1-2; no firm D call. Germline CDR1 reads MNHEY; CDR2 reads SVGEGT. This CDR3 region has 13 residues. V lost 4 bases to trimming and J lost 4 bases, with 10 bases between them. CDR3 DNA: TGTGCCAGCAGTTCTCCAGTAGTCTATGGCTACACCTTC. The encoded protein is CASSSPVVYGYTF.

This chain connects TRBV5-1 to TRBJ1-5; D is unclear. CDR1 and CDR2 from the germline V gene are SGHRS and YFSETQ. The V end was cut by 0 bases, the J end by 6 bases, with 13 bases between. This CDR3 is 15 amino acids long. CDR3 loop: CASSLAGLPGQPQHF. As DNA, the CDR3 is TGCGCCAGCAGCTTGGCCGGTCTCCCGGGTCAGCCCCAGCATTTT.

The chain couples TRBV24-1 to TRBJ2-7; D is possibly TRBD1 (5 bases). Germline V CDR1 and CDR2: KGHDR, SFDVKD. V was pared by 4 bases and J by 7 bases, with 10 bases between. The CDR3 is 12 amino acids. Here the CDR3 DNA reads TGTGCCACCAGTGAGGCAGGGTATGAGCAGTACTTC. Translation: CATSEAGYEQYF.

This chain joins TRBV15 and TRBJ2-5; D gene uncertain. The CDR3 is 13 amino acids. Trimming stripped 3 bases from V and 3 bases from J, with 8 bases between. CDR1 is LNHNV, CDR2 YYDKDF, per germline (reference sequence). In DNA form, the CDR3 reads TGTGCCACCAGCAGTGACTGGAAAGAGACCCAGTACTTC. Residues: CATSSDWKETQYF.

This chain joins TRBV24-1 and TRBJ1-5; no reliable D call. The germline V and J ends were trimmed by 4 bases and 7 bases, with 10 bases remaining between them. Germline lookup yields CDR1 KGHDR and CDR2 SFDVKD. CDR3 size: 13 residues. The CDR3 DNA sequence: TGTGCCACCAGTGACTTATACGGGCAGCCCCAGCATTTT. This sequence encodes CATSDLYGQPQHF.

The chain couples TRBV9 to TRBJ2-1; D gene uncertain. V was cut by 3 bases and J by 0 bases, with 1 base left in between. CDR3 length: 12 amino acids. CDR1 and CDR2 (germline): SGDLS, YYNGEE. The CDR3 loop is CASSDSYNEQFF. For the CDR3, the DNA is TGTGCCAGCAGCGACTCCTACAATGAGCAGTTCTTC. The variable domain in full, with the rest retrieved from reference TRBV9 and TRBJ2-1, is DSGVTQTPKHLITATGQRVTLRCSPRSGDLSVYWYQQSLDQGLQFLIQYYNGEERAKGNILERFSAQQFPDLHSELNLSSLELGDSALYFCASSDSYNEQFFGPGTRLTVL.

This clone appeared once. J is TRBJ2-1 and V is TRBV30; 12 nucleotides line up with TRBD2. The V and J ends lost 5 bases and 7 bases, in that order; junction bases with no gene match: 12. The CDR3 totals 16 residues. Germline CDR1 GTSNPN, CDR2 SVGIG (reference sequence). The CDR3, as DNA: TGTGCCTGGGGGCCTAGCGGGAGGGCCCTCTGGAATGAGCAGTTCTTC. The encoded protein is CAWGPSGRALWNEQFF.